This T cell receptor beta chain was identified during a study of OX40 agonist ivuxolimab in advanced cancers. At the level of the study: Melanoma, hepatocellular carcinoma, head and neck or renal cell cancer occurred in dose-escalation patients. Two patients with cutaneous melanoma and one with hepatocellular carcinoma, three in total, showed partial responses.

Only in-frame clones appear in the TCRdb table, and some are missing; sequencing was by immunoSEQ multiplex PCR. The sample holds 30,000 to 40,000 clones, approximately 89% seen once. The CDR3 runs to 14 residues. The V gene end was trimmed by 8 bases and the J gene end by 4 bases; junction bases not matched to a gene: 9. CDR1 is MNHEY and CDR2 is SMNVEV in the germline V gene (reference sequence). The chain employs TRBV27 and TRBJ2-7, with 9 bases identical to TRBD2. The receptor comes from an adult with an advanced solid tumor such as melanoma, head and neck, liver or kidney cancer. The sample consisted of CD4+ or CD8+ T cells sorted from blood, taken in a trial of the OX40 agonist ivuxolimab. The CDR3, as DNA: TGTGCCAGCGGAAGCGGGGGGCGGATTTACGAGCAGTACTTC. Its protein product is CASGSGGRIYEQYF.